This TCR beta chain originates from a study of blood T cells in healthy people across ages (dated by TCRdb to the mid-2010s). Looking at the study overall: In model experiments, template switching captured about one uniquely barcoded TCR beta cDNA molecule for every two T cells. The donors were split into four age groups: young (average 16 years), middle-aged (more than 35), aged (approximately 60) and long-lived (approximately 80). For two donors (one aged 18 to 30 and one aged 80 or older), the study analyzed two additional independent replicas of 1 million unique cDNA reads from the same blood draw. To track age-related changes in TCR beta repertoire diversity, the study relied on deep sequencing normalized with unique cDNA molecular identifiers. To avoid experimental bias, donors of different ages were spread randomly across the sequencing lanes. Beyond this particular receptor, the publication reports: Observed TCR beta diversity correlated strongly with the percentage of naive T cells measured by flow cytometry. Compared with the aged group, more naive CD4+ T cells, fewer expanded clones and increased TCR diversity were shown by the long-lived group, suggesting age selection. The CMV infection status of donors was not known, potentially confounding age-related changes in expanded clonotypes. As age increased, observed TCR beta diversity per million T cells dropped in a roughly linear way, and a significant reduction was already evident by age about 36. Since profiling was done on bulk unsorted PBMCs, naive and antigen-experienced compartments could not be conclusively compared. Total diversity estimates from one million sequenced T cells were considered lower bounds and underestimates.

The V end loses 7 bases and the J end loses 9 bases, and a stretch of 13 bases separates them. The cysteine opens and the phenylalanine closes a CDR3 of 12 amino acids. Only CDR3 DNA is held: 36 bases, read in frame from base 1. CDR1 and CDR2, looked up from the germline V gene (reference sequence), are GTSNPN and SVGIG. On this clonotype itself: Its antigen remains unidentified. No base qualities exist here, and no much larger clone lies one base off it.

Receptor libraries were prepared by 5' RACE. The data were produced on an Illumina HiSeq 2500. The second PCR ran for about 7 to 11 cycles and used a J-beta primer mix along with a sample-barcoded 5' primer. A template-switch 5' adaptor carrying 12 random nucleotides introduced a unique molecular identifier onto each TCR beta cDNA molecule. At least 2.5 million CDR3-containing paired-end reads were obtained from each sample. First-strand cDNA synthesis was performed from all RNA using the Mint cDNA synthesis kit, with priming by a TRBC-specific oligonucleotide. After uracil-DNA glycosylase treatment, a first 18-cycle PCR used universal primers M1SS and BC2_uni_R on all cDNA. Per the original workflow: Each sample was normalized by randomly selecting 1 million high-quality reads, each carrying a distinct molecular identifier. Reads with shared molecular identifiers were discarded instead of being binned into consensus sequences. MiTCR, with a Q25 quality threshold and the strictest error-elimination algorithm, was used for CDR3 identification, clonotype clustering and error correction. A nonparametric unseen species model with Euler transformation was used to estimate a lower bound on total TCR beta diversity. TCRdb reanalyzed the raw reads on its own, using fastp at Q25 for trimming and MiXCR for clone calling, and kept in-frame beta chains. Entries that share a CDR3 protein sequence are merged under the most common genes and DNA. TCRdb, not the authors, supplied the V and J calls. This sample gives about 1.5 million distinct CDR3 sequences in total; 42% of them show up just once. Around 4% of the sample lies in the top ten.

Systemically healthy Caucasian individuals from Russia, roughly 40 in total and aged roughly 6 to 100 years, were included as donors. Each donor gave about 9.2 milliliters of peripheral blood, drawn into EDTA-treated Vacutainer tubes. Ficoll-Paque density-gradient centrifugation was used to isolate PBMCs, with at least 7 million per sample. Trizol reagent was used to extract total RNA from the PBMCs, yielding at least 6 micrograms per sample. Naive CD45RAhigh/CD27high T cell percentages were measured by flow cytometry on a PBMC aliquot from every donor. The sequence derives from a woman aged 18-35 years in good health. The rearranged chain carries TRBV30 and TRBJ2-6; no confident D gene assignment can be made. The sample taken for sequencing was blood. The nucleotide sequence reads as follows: TGTGCCTATTCGAGGCCCCGCAACGTCCTGACTTTC. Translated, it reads CAYSRPRNVLTF.